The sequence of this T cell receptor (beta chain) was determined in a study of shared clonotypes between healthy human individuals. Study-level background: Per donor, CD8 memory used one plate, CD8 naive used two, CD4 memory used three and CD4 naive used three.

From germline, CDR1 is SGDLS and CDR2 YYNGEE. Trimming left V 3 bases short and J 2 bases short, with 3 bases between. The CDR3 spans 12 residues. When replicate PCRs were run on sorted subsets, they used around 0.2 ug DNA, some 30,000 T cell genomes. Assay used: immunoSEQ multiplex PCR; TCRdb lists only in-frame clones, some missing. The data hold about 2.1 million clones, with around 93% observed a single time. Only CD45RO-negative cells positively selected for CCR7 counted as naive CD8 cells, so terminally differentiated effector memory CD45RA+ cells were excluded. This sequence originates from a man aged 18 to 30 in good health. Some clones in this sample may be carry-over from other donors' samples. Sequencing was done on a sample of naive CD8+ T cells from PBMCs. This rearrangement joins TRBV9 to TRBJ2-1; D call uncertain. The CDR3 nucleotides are TGTGCCAGCAGCGCGACCTACAATGAGCAGTTCTTC. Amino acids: CASSATYNEQFF.